The 20 T cell receptor beta chains presented below share a single source sample, sequenced in a study of regulatory T cells in long-lasting Graves disease. Arm-PCR with iRepertoire HTBI primers amplified the CDR3 regions for these TCR beta libraries. TCRdb passed the multiplex PCR reads through MiXCR, listing each CDR3 protein once. The table has about 540,000 distinct CDR3 sequences, about 13% seen once. Time point defined: newly diagnosed GD, antithyroid drugs for less than 3 months. Scientists built the TCR library using RNA that was extracted from PBMCs. These data were also filed under a second study, of T cells in Graves' hyperthyroidism and ophthalmopathy.

Sequences were derived from peripheral blood mononuclear cells (PBMCs), sampled at new diagnosis, from a patient treated with antithyroid drugs. Receptors were obtained from a man aged 25 to 45 with Graves disease.

This clonotype showed up many times. The chain employs TRBV7-9 and TRBJ2-1, with 11 bases aligning to TRBD2. Germline values: CDR1 SEHNR, CDR2 FQNEAQ (reference sequence). Germline trimming cut 7 bases from V and 4 bases from J; bases unmatched to any gene: 3. The CDR3 runs 14 residues. The DNA of the CDR3 is TGTGCCAGCATGCCTAGCGGGAGGTACAATGAGCAGTTCTTC. Its translation is CASMPSGRYNEQFF.

This clonotype was counted between two and nine times. This chain links TRBV5-1 with TRBJ2-4; 9 bases map to TRBD1. Trimming removed 4 bases from V and 8 bases from J; junction bases left unmatched: 7. The CDR3 length is 14 residues. Per the germline V gene, CDR1 is SGHRS and CDR2 is YFSETQ. The CDR3 sequence: CASSRNRGRDIQYF. CDR3 nucleotides: TGCGCCAGCAGCCGGAACAGGGGGCGAGACATTCAGTACTTC.

In this sample, this clonotype turned up many times. CDR3 sequence: CSARGTDVEAFF. The DNA for the CDR3 is TGCAGTGCTAGAGGCACAGATGTTGAAGCTTTCTTT. The rearrangement joins TRBV20-1 to TRBJ1-1, with no clear D. V shed 1 base and J shed 7 bases, with 10 bases lying between them. Germline CDR1 reads DFQATT; CDR2 reads SNEGSKA (reference sequence). The length of the CDR3 is 12 residues.

In its sample, this clonotype was seen many times. The chain combines TRBV2 with TRBJ2-1; no reliable D call. The assigned J gene may be wrong: the sequence end matches TRBJ2-5 better. This CDR3 has 13 amino acids. In germline, CDR1 is SNHLY, CDR2 FYNNEI. For the CDR3, the DNA is TGTGCCAGCAGGAGAGCGCGCCAAGAGACCCAGTACTTC. Its translation: CASRRARQETQYF.

This clonotype was seen many times. In DNA, the CDR3 is TGCGCCAGCAGCTTGAGGGGGCCAGATACGCAGTATTTT. Its protein is CASSLRGPDTQYF. The chain combines TRBV5-1 with TRBJ2-3; 7 positions agree with TRBD1. Germline-derived CDR1 and CDR2 are SGHRS and YFSETQ. Trimming took 1 base from V and 4 from J; bases not matched to a gene: 0. This CDR3 has 13 amino acids.

Only a few counts were recorded for this clonotype. In DNA, the CDR3 is TGTGCCAGCAGCTCCCGGGACAGGATCTCCTACGAGCAGTACTTC. Encoded protein: CASSSRDRISYEQYF. The V and J genes are TRBV7-9 and TRBJ2-7; 8 positions agree with TRBD1. This CDR3 contains 15 residues. The V segment lost 4 bases and the J segment 0 bases; nucleotides outside the gene matches: 5. Per germline, CDR1 SEHNR and CDR2 FQNEAQ (reference sequence).

As for this clonotype: A much larger clone sits a single nucleotide away, making a read error possible. The J gene is TRBJ2-7, the V gene TRBV6-4, with D unclear. The germline V gene encodes CDR1 MRHNA and CDR2 SNTAGT. There are 14 residues in the CDR3. As DNA, the CDR3 is TGTGCCGGCAGTTACCTCGGGCTCGCCGACGAGCAGTACTTC. Protein product: CAGSYLGLADEQYF.

The V gene is TRBV29-1, the J gene TRBJ1-2; D is ambiguous. Trimming removed 0 bases from V and 4 bases from J, with 12 bases in between. This CDR3 contains 14 residues. Germline-derived CDR1 and CDR2 are SQVTM and ANQGSEA. The CDR3 region is CSVEDPQAFYGYTF. CDR3 DNA: TGCAGCGTTGAAGATCCCCAGGCTTTCTATGGCTACACCTTC.

This clonotype was observed at least ten times. The chain employs TRBV24-1 and TRBJ2-1; 12 bases line up with TRBD1. Germline V gene data show CDR1 as KGHDR and CDR2 as SFDVKD. The CDR3 runs to 18 residues. V trimming: 4 bases; J trimming: 4 bases; junction bases outside the gene matches: 10. CDR3 residues: CATSDPTLGQGAYNEQFF. In DNA form, the CDR3 reads TGTGCCACCAGTGACCCTACCCTGGGACAGGGGGCGTACAATGAGCAGTTCTTC.

With regard to this clonotype: A read error may explain this, as a much larger clone is one base away. The chain combines TRBV9 with TRBJ2-3, with 7 positions matching TRBD2. TRBJ2-1 explains the end of the DNA better; the J call may be wrong. Germline V lookup: CDR1 SGDLS, CDR2 YYNGEE. The CDR3 extends over 14 amino acids. CDR3 loop: CASSPWSGGSEQFF. DNA for the CDR3: TGTGCCAGCAGCCCCTGGTCCGGGGGGAGCGAGCAGTTCTTC.

This clonotype was recorded at least ten times. The chain carries TRBV30 and TRBJ2-7; a weak D match, TRBD2 (5 bases). From germline, CDR1 is GTSNPN and CDR2 SVGIG (reference sequence). This CDR3 has 12 amino acids. Deletions cut 4 bases from V and 3 bases from J, with 10 bases between. The CDR3 DNA reads TGTGCCTGGAATCGGGGTCTCTACGAGCAGTACTTC. Protein: CAWNRGLYEQYF.

The sample holds many counts of this clonotype. V is TRBV27 and J is TRBJ2-1; D gene ambiguous. The end of the DNA fits TRBJ2-3 better, so the J call may be wrong. From germline, CDR1 is MNHEY and CDR2 SMNVEV (reference sequence). This CDR3 has 13 amino acids. The CDR3 coding sequence is TGTGCCAGCAGCTCCGGACCAGTCGATACGCAGTATTTT. Protein product: CASSSGPVDTQYF.

In its sample, this clonotype was seen many times. This chain uses TRBV29-1 with TRBJ1-1, with 8 positions matching TRBD1. The V segment lost 7 bases and the J segment 1 base; nucleotides outside the gene matches: 5. The CDR3 loop spans 13 amino acids. CDR1 is SQVTM, CDR2 ANQGSEA, per germline. CDR3 in DNA: TGCAGCGCGACAGGGGAGAAGAACACTGAAGCTTTCTTT. This codes for CSATGEKNTEAFF.

This clonotype has a count of ten or more. The V call is TRBV11-2, the J call TRBJ2-7, with D maybe TRBD1 (5 bases). The germline V gene encodes CDR1 SGHAT and CDR2 FQNNGV. This CDR3 spans 16 amino acids. Trimming removed 2 bases from V and 5 bases from J, with 19 bases in between. CDR3 loop: CASSLWAGRVAHEQYF. CDR3 nucleotides: TGTGCCAGCAGCTTATGGGCAGGGCGAGTGGCCCACGAGCAGTACTTC.

This clonotype came up a few times. The chain is built from TRBV12-3 or TRBV12-4 and TRBJ2-6, with 10 bases matching TRBD2. The CDR3 extends over 16 amino acids. The J segment lost 0 bases and the V segment lost 6 bases, leaving 2 bases of the junction unmatched. The CDR3 DNA is TGTGCCAGCAGAACTAGCGGGACCTCTGGGGCCAACGTCCTGACTTTC. It encodes CASRTSGTSGANVLTF.

In its sample, this clonotype was seen many times. V usage is TRBV12-3 or TRBV12-4 and J usage is TRBJ2-3; D may be TRBD1 or TRBD2 (5 bases each). V was pared by 6 bases and J by 3 bases, with 16 bases between. This CDR3 contains 15 residues. CDR3 in amino acids: CASRLEGMGTDTQYF. The CDR3, as DNA: TGTGCCAGCAGACTAGAGGGGATGGGGACAGATACGCAGTATTTT.

This chain joins TRBV7-8 and TRBJ2-1; possibly TRBD2 for D (5 bases). The germline V gene has CDR1 SGHVS and CDR2 FQNEAQ. This CDR3 region has 18 residues. V was shortened by 2 bases and J by 0 bases, with 17 bases between the two germline ends. The CDR3 sequence is CASSLPLSEADSYNEQFF. The CDR3 bases are TGTGCCAGCAGCTTACCGCTAAGCGAAGCGGACTCCTACAATGAGCAGTTCTTC.

This clonotype was counted ten times or more. This chain connects TRBV12-3 or TRBV12-4 to TRBJ2-1, with 9 bases identical to TRBD2. J lost 6 bases, V lost 7 bases, and 7 bases had no gene match. CDR3 size: 14 residues. CDR3 coding DNA: TGTGCCAGCACCCGCTTGCGGGAGGGCAATGAGCAGTTCTTC. This sequence encodes CASTRLREGNEQFF.

This clonotype has just a few counts. V is TRBV5-8 and J is TRBJ2-1, with D possibly TRBD1 on 5 matching bases. V was pared by 7 bases and J by 6 bases, with 17 bases between. CDR1 is SGHTS and CDR2 is YDEGEE in the germline V gene. This CDR3 has 14 amino acids. CDR3 residues: CASQWGSGFNEQFF. For the CDR3, the DNA is TGTGCCAGCCAATGGGGCAGTGGTTTCAATGAGCAGTTCTTC.

The chain has TRBV11-2 and TRBJ2-7; TRBD2 matches 9 bases. CDR1 is SGHAT and CDR2 is FQNNGV in the germline V gene. V shed 6 bases, J shed 7 bases, and the junction held 19 bases outside the gene matches. The CDR3 length is 17 residues. The chain's CDR3 is CASSYPRTGTSPGEQYF. The DNA of the CDR3 is TGTGCCAGCAGTTACCCCCGAACCGGGACTAGCCCCGGAGAGCAGTACTTC.